Listed here are 2 T cell receptor beta chains from one sample, sequenced in a study of Graves' ophthalmopathy and Graves' hyperthyroidism (dated by TCRdb to the late 2010s). Sequencing was carried out with an Illumina HiSeq 2000. For repertoire sequencing, the TCR beta CDR3 regions were amplified from RNA transcripts. HTBI primers and the Qiagen OneStep RT-PCR kit were used in a first-round RT-PCR, which was followed by a second-round multiplex PCR, size selection and purification. TCRdb's own reprocessing of the public reads used fastp at Q25 and MiXCR and kept productive beta chains. Each entry merges the rows of one CDR3 protein and shows their most common DNA and genes. The sample table lists approximately 210,000 distinct CDR3 sequences, 25% to 30% of them with a count of one. The ten top clones hold approximately 9.6% of the sample. What was sequenced was peripheral blood. These receptors were taken from a man aged 50 to 59 with Graves' ophthalmopathy. Donor details come from another sample of the same person, matched by shared clones.

There are many counts of this clonotype. The chain couples TRBV19 to TRBJ2-5, with 9 bases matching TRBD2. This CDR3 comprises 14 residues. Germline CDR1 and CDR2: LNHDA and SQIVND (reference sequence). The V gene end was trimmed by 8 bases and the J gene end by 5 bases; junction bases not matched to a gene: 9. The CDR3 is CASHPAGGIETQYF. The CDR3 bases are TGTGCCAGTCACCCTGCGGGAGGGATCGAGACCCAGTACTTC.

V and J are TRBV5-1 and TRBJ1-2; no firm D call. CDR1 and CDR2 from the germline V gene are SGHRS and YFSETQ. CDR3 length equals 16 residues. Deletions cut 0 bases from V and 4 bases from J, with 16 bases between. This CDR3 is CASSLDSGNTGYGYTF. The CDR3 DNA is TGCGCCAGCAGCTTGGATTCGGGCAATACGGGCTATGGCTACACCTTC. Looking up the rest from reference TRBV5-1 and TRBJ1-2 gives the full variable domain: KAGVTQTPRYLIKTRGQQVTLSCSPISGHRSVSWYQQTPGQGLQFLFEYFSETQRNKGNFPGRFSGRQFSNSRSEMNVSTLELGDSALYLCASSLDSGNTGYGYTFGSGTRLTVV.